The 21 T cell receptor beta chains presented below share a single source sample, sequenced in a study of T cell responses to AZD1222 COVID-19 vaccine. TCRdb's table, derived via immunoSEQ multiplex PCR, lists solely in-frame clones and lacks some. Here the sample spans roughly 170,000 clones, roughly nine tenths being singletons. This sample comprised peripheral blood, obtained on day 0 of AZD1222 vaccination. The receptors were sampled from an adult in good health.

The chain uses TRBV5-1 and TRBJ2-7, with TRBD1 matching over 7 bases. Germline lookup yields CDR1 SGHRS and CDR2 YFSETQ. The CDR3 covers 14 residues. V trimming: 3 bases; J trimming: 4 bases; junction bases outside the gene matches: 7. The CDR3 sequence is CASSSGQDFYEQYF. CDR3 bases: TGCGCCAGCAGCTCCGGACAGGACTTTTACGAGCAGTACTTC.

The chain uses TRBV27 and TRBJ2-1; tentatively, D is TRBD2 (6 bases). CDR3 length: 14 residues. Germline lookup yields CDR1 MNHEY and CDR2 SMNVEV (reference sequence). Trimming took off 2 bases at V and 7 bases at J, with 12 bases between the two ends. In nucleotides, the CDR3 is TGTGCCAGCAGTTTACGGGACGGGGGTAATGAGCAGTTCTTC. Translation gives CASSLRDGGNEQFF.

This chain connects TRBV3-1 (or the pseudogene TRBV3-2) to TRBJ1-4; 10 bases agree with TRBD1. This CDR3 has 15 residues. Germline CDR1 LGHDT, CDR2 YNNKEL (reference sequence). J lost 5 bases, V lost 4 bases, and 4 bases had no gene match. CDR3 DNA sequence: TGTGCCAGCAGCCTTACGGGACAGGGGAATGAAAAACTGTTTTTT. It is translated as CASSLTGQGNEKLFF.

CDR3 region: CAISGRGSSGNTIYF. DNA for the CDR3: TGTGCCATCAGCGGACGGGGGAGCTCTGGAAACACCATATATTTT. This chain joins TRBV10-3 and TRBJ1-3; TRBD1 is a possible D gene (5 bases). The germline CDR1 and CDR2 sequences are ENHRY and SYGVKD. The ends were cut back, 6 bases at V and 0 bases at J, with 12 bases in the middle. The length of the CDR3 is 15 residues.

The CDR3 loop is CASSVKVNNSPLHF. The CDR3, as DNA: TGTGCCAGCAGCGTCAAAGTTAATAATTCACCCCTCCACTTT. This chain uses TRBV9 with TRBJ1-6; no clear D gene. V lost 2 bases to trimming and J lost 5 bases, with 8 bases between them. CDR1 and CDR2 from the germline V gene are SGDLS and YYNGEE. The CDR3 is 14 amino acids.

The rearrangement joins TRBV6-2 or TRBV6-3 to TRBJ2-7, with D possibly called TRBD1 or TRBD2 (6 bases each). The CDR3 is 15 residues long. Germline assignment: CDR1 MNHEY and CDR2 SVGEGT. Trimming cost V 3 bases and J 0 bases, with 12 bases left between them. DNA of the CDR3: TGTGCCAGCAGTTATGTACGGGGGCTCTCCTACGAGCAGTACTTC. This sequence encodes CASSYVRGLSYEQYF.

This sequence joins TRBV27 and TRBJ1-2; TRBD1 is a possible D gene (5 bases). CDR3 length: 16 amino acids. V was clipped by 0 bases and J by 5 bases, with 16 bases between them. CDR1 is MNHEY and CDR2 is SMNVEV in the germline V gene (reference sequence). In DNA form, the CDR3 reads TGTGCCAGCAGTTTATCTGAGTCCGGGGGGAGGTATGGCTACACCTTC. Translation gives CASSLSESGGRYGYTF.

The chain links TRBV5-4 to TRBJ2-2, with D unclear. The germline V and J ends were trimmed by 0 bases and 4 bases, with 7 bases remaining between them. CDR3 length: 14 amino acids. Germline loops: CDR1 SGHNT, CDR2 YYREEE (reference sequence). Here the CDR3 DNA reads TGTGCCAGCAGCTTGGCTTGGCCCACCGGGGAGCTGTTTTTT. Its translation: CASSLAWPTGELFF.

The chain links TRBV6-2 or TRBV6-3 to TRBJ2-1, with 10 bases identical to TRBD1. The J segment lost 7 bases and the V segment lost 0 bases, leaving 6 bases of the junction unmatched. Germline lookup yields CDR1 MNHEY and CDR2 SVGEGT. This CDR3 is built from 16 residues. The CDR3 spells CASSYSGQGRWNEQFF. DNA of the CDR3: TGTGCCAGCAGTTACTCGGGACAGGGGAGATGGAATGAGCAGTTCTTC.

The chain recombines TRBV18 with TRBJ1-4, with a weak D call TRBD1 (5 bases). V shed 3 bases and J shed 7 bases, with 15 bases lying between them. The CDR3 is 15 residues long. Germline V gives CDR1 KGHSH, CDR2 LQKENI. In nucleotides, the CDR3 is TGTGCCAGCTCACCGTCCGGGGCCGGCGGTGAAAAACTGTTTTTT. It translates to CASSPSGAGGEKLFF.

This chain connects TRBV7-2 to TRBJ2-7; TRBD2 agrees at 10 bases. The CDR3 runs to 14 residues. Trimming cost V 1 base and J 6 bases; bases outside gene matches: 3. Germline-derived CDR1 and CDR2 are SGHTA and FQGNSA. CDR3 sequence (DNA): TGTGCCAGCAGCTTAGGTAGCGGGGGGTTCGAGCAGTACTTC. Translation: CASSLGSGGFEQYF.

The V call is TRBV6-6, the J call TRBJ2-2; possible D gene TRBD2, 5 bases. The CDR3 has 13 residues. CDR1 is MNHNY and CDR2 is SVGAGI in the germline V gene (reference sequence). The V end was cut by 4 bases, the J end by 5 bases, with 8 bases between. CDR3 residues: CASSSRDTGELFF. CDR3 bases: TGTGCCAGCAGTTCCCGGGATACCGGGGAGCTGTTTTTT.

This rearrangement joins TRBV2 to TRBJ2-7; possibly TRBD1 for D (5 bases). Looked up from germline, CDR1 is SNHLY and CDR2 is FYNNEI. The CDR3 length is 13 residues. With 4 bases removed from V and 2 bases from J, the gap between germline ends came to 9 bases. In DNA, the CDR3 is TGTGCCAGCAGTGGAACAGGAACCTACGAGCAGTACTTC. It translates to CASSGTGTYEQYF.

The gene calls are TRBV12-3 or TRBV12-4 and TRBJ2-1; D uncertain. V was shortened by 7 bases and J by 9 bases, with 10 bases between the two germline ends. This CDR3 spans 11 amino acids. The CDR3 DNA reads TGTGCCAGCACCGAGTTCACTGAGCAGTTCTTC. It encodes CASTEFTEQFF.

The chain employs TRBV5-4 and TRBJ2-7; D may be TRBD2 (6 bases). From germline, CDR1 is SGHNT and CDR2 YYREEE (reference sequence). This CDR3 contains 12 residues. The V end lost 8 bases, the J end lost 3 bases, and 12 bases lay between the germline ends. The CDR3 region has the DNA TGTGCCAGTGGGTCGGGGGACTACGAGCAGTACTTC. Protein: CASGSGDYEQYF.

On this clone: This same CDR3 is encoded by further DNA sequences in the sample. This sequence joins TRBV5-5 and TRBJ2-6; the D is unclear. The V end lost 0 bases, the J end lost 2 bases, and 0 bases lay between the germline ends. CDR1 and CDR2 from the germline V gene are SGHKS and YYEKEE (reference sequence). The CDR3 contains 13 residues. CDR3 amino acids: CASSLAGANVLTF. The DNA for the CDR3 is TGTGCCAGCAGCTTGGCTGGGGCCAACGTCCTGACTTTC.

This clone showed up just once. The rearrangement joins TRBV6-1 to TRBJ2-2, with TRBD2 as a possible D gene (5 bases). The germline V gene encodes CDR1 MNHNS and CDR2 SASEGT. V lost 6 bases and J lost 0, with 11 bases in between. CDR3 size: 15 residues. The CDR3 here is CASRQSGTNTGELFF. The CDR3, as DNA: TGTGCCAGCAGACAATCCGGGACGAACACCGGGGAGCTGTTTTTT.

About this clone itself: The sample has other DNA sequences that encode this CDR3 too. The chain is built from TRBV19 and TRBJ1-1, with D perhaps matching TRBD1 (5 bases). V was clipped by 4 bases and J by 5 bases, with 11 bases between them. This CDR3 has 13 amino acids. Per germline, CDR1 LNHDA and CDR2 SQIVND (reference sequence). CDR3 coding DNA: TGTGCCAGTAGTAGTGTTGGGGGAACTGAAGCTTTCTTT. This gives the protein CASSSVGGTEAFF.

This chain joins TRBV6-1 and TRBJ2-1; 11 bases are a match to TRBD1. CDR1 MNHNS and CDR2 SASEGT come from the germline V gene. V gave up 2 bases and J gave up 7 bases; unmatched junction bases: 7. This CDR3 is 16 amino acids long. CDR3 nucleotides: TGTGCCAGCAGTGAAAGCGGACAGGGGGCGCAGAATGAGCAGTTCTTC. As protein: CASSESGQGAQNEQFF.

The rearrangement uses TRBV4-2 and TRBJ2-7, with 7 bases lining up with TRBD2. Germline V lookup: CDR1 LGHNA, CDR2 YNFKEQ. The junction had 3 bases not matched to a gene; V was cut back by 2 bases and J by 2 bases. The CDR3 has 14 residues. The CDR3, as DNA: TGTGCCAGCAGCCAAAGGGAGGGGCCCTACGAGCAGTACTTC. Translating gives CASSQREGPYEQYF.

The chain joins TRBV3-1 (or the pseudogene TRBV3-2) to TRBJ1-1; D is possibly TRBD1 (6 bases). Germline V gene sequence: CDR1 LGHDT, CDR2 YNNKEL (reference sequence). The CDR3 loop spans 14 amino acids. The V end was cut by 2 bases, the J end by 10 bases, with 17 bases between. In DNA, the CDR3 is TGTGCCAGCAGCCAACGCGGGGGGGGGCTTGGAGCTTTCTTT. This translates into CASSQRGGGLGAFF.